The rows below give T cell receptor beta chains drawn from one sample of a study of HIV-infected patients and healthy controls. TCRdb independently ran MiXCR on the 5' RACE reads; one entry per CDR3 protein. Of under 7,000 distinct CDR3 sequences listed, around 8.6% are singletons. Sequencing was performed on blood, taken during antiretroviral therapy. The receptors here all came from an adult with HIV infection. Both conserved end residues are part of each CDR3. A D gene is named only where the DNA matches it firmly. Expanded clones get a size class; other rows say once, few or many, or leave the size out.

abundance	v_gene	j_gene	d_gene	CDR3nt	CDR3aa
NA	TRBV7-8	TRBJ2-1	NA	TGTGCCAGCAGCCTGAGAAGGGGCCCCTACAATGAGCAGTTCTTC	CASSLRRGPYNEQFF
many	TRBV4-2	TRBJ1-5	TRBD1	TGTGCCAGCAGCCAAGCCCGGGACAGAGCCAATCAGCCCCAGCATTTT	CASSQARDRANQPQHF
many	TRBV6-1	TRBJ2-3	NA	TGTGCCAGCAGTGTAGGGCCAAGCACAGATACGCAGTATTTT	CASSVGPSTDTQYF
many	TRBV6-5	TRBJ1-1	NA	TGTGCCAGCAGTTACGCCGCCCCCTGGGCGGTAAACACTGAAGCTTTCTTT	CASSYAAPWAVNTEAFF
many	TRBV24-1	TRBJ2-2	NA	TGTGCCACCAGTGATTTCGGCAGGGGCCCAACCGGGGAGCTGTTTTTT	CATSDFGRGPTGELFF
NA	TRBV10-3	TRBJ2-2	NA	TGTGCCATCAGTGAGTCGAGAGGTGGCGGGGAGCTGTTTTTT	CAISESRGGGELFF
many	TRBV6-5	TRBJ1-2	NA	TGTGCCAGCAGTTCCAATCTACAGGGTCGCGGCTACACCTTC	CASSSNLQGRGYTF
many	TRBV12-3/TRBV12-4	TRBJ1-2	NA	TGTGCCAGCAGTTTGGGGTCTTCGGGCTACACCTTC	CASSLGSSGYTF
medium-sized	TRBV4-2	TRBJ1-2	NA	TGTGCCAGCAGCCACAAAGAGCTGCCAAACTATGGCTACACCTTC	CASSHKELPNYGYTF
large	TRBV7-6	TRBJ2-3	TRBD2	TGTGCCAGTGGGGAGGGCTGGGGCACAGATACGCAGTATTTT	CASGEGWGTDTQYF
many	TRBV19	TRBJ2-2	NA	TGTGCCAGTAGGATTGGACAGATGAACACCGGGGAGCTGTTTTTT	CASRIGQMNTGELFF
medium-sized	TRBV20-1	TRBJ2-7	TRBD2	TGCAGTGCTAGGGGCCTAGCGGCCTACGAGCAGTACTTC	CSARGLAAYEQYF
NA	TRBV5-6	TRBJ1-1	NA	TGTGCCAGCAGCCTGGAAGGGGATATGAACACTGAAGCTTTCTTT	CASSLEGDMNTEAFF
medium-sized	TRBV20-1	TRBJ1-6	TRBD1	TGCAGTGCACCGGACAGGGCTGGCTCCTATAATTCACCCCTCCACTTT	CSAPDRAGSYNSPLHF
NA	TRBV3-1	TRBJ2-5	TRBD1	TGTGCCAGCACCCAAACGGGGAAGGGGGCTGAGACCCAGTACTTC	CASTQTGKGAETQYF
many	TRBV2	TRBJ2-1	TRBD2	TGTGCCAGCCGGGGGAGGTCTAGCGGGGGGCGGGAGAATGAGCAGTTCTTC	CASRGRSSGGRENEQFF
many	TRBV29-1	TRBJ2-5	TRBD1	TGCAGCGTTTACCTGACAGGGGCACCCCAAGAGACCCAGTACTTC	CSVYLTGAPQETQYF
many	TRBV7-9	TRBJ2-1	NA	TGTGCCAGCAGCTACAATGAGCAGTTCTTC	CASSYNEQFF
many	TRBV28	TRBJ2-2	NA	TGTGCCAGCAGTCTAGACCCGGGACAAACAAACACCGGGGAGCTGTTTTTT	CASSLDPGQTNTGELFF
many	TRBV7-6	TRBJ2-2	NA	TGTGCCAGCAGCTTAGACCCGTACACCGGGGAGCTGTTTTTT	CASSLDPYTGELFF
NA	TRBV6-5	TRBJ2-1	TRBD2	TGTGCCAGCAGTTACGCCGCTAGCGGGAGAAGTGAGCAGTTCTTC	CASSYAASGRSEQFF
many	TRBV30	TRBJ2-3	TRBD1	TGTGCCTGGAAGCGGGACAGGGTTGGAACAGATACGCAGTATTTT	CAWKRDRVGTDTQYF
medium-sized	TRBV30	TRBJ2-1	NA	TGTGCCTGGCCAACGTGGGAGCCATTCTTC	CAWPTWEPFF
medium-sized	TRBV25-1	TRBJ2-1	TRBD2	TGTGCCAGCACTCAATATGCGGGAGGGGATGAGCAGTTCTTC	CASTQYAGGDEQFF
many	TRBV5-4	TRBJ1-1	TRBD1	TGTGCCAGCAGCACAGGACAGGGCATGAACACTGAAGCTTTCTTT	CASSTGQGMNTEAFF
many	TRBV6-1	TRBJ1-1	TRBD1	TGTGCCAGCAGTGAAACTGGACAGGGGCTTGAAGCTTTCTTT	CASSETGQGLEAFF
medium-sized	TRBV5-4	TRBJ2-1	NA	TGTGCCAGCAGCCCACCAGCCGGGAATGAGCAGTTCTTC	CASSPPAGNEQFF
many	TRBV7-2	TRBJ2-3	TRBD2	TGTGCCAGCAGCTTAGAGGCGGGGGGGCCGTCTGATACGCAGTATTTT	CASSLEAGGPSDTQYF
NA	TRBV28	TRBJ2-7	TRBD2	TGTGCCAGCAGGGTGGGACTAGCGGGAGTCGAGCAGTACTTC	CASRVGLAGVEQYF
many	TRBV5-4	TRBJ2-2	NA	TGTGCCAGCAGCACCGATCGGGGGGCGCGAACGAACACCGGGGAGCTGTTTTTT	CASSTDRGARTNTGELFF
few	TRBV7-8	TRBJ2-2	TRBD2	TGTGCCAGCAGCTTACCCCTAGCGGGAGACACCGGGGAGCTGTTTTTT	CASSLPLAGDTGELFF